The TCR beta chain described here comes from a study of T cells after posttransplantation cyclophosphamide. Study observations and caveats: After PTCy, TRB diversity resembled that of CNI/methotrexate controls. Blood and skin or GI T cell repertoires showed limited TRB overlap.

Profiling relied on immunoSEQ multiplex PCR, and the TCRdb table lists in-frame clones only, not all of them. Sampling found over 20,000 clones, none seen once. This clone was counted ten times or more. Its antigen remains unidentified. The CDR3 contains 14 residues. Germline V CDR1 and CDR2: KGHSH, LQKENI. With V trimmed by 3 bases and J by 3 bases, 3 bases remained unmatched. The specimen was PBMCs. The chain recombines TRBV18 with TRBJ2-7, with TRBD1 identical over 9 bases. The receptor's source is a man aged 50-59 years in good health, CMV-negative, and a related stem cell transplant donor. The CDR3 spells CASSPRDRVYEQYF. The CDR3 DNA reads TGTGCCAGCTCACCCCGGGACAGGGTCTACGAGCAGTACTTC. Full variable domain (missing parts from reference TRBV18 and TRBJ2-7): NAGVMQNPRHLVRRRGQEARLRCSPMKGHSHVYWYRQLPEEGLKFMVYLQKENIIDESGMPKERFSAEFPKEGPSILRIQQVVRGDSAAYFCASSPRDRVYEQYFGPGTRLTVT.